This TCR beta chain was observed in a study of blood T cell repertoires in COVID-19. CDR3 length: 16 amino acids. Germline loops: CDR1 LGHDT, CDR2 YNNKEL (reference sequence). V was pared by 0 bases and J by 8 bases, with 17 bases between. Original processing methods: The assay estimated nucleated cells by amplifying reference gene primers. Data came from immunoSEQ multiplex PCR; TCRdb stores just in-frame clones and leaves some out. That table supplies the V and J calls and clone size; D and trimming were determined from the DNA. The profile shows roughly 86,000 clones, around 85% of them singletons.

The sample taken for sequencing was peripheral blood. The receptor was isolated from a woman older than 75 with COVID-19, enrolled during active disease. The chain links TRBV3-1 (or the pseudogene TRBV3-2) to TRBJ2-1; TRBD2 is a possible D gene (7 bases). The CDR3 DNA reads TGTGCCAGCAGCCAAGATATTGGGGGGGCCTGGGATGAGCAGTTCTTC. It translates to CASSQDIGGAWDEQFF.